This entry is about one TCR beta chain. What it binds is not known. This may come from a read error, since a much larger clone is one base off. After constant-region reverse-primer amplification, full-length variable regions underwent semi-nested PCR with Nested Universal Primer A. Each CDR3 protein gets one entry after TCRdb re-called the 5' RACE reads with MiXCR. The repertoire consists of 20,000 to 25,000 distinct CDR3 sequences, with about 29% occurring once and the leading ten covering less than 2.5%. Study-wide points: Larger-cohort validation covered only one TCR beta V-J rearrangement.

The CDR3 covers 15 residues. CDR1 is SGDLS and CDR2 is YYNGEE in the germline V gene. Deletions cut 5 bases from V and 5 bases from J, with 20 bases between. The sample taken for sequencing was tumor-infiltrating naive CD4+ T cells sorted from the breast tumor. Subset described: naive CD4+ T cells, CD4+CD45RA+CD25-. V is TRBV9 and J is TRBJ2-7, with D tentatively TRBD1 (6 bases). The receptor was isolated from a female donor with breast cancer. CDR3 in DNA: TGTGCCAGCAGTAGAGGGGGACGCGTGGGGGACGAGCAGTACTTC. It translates to CASSRGGRVGDEQYF.